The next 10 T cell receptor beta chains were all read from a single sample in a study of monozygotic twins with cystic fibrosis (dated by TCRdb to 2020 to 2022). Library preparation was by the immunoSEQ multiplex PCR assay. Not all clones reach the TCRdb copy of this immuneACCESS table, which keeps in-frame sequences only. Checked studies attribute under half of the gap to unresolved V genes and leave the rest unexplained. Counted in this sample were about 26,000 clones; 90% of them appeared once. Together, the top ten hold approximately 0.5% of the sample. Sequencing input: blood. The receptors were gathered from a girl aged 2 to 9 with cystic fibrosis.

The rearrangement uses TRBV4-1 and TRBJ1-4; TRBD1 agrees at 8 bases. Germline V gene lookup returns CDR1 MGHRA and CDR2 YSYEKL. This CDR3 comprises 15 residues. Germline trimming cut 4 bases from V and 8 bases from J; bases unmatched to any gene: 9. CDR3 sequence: CASSRPGGLGEKLFF. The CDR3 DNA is TGCGCCAGCAGCCGCCCAGGGGGCTTAGGGGAAAAACTGTTTTTT.

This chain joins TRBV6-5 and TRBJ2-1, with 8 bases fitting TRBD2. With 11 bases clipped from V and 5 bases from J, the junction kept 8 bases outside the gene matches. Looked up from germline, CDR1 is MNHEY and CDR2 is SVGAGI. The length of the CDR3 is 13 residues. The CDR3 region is CAVRGGDNNEQFF. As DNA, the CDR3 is TGTGCCGTACGGGGGGGGGATAACAATGAGCAGTTCTTC.

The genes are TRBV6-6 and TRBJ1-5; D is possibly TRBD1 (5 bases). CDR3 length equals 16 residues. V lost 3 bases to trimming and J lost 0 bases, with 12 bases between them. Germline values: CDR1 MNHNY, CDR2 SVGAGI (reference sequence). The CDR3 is CASSYTGAYSNQPQHF. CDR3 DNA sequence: TGTGCCAGCAGTTATACCGGGGCATATAGCAATCAGCCCCAGCATTTT.

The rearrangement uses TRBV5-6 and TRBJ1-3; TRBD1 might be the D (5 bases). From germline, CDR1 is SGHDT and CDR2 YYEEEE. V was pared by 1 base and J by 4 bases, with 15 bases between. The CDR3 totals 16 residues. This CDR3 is CASSLFLVGVGNTIYF. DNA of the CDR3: TGTGCCAGCAGCTTGTTTTTAGTGGGGGTCGGAAACACCATATATTTT.

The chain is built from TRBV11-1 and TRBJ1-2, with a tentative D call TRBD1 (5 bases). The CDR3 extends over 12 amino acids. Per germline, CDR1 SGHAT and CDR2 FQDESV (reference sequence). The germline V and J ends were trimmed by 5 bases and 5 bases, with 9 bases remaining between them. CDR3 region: CASSAQGYGYTF. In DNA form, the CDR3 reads TGTGCCAGCAGCGCCCAGGGTTATGGCTACACCTTC.

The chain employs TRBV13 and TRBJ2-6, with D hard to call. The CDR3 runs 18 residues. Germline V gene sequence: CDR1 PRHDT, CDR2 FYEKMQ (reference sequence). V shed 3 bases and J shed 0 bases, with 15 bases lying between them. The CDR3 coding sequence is TGTGCCAGCAGCTTCGTGCTGGGGAACGACTCTGGGGCCAACGTCCTGACTTTC. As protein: CASSFVLGNDSGANVLTF.

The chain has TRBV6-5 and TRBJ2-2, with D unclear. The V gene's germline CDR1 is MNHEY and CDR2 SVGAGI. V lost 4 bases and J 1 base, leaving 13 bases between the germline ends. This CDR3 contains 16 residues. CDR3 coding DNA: TGTGCCAGCAGTTCACAGACGGAAATGAACACCGGGGAGCTGTTTTTT. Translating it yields CASSSQTEMNTGELFF.

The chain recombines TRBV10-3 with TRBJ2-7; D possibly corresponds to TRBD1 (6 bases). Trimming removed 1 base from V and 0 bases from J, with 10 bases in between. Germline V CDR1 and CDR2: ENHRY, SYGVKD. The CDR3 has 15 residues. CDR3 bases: TGTGCCATCAGTGAGTTCGACAGGTCCTCCTACGAGCAGTACTTC. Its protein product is CAISEFDRSSYEQYF.

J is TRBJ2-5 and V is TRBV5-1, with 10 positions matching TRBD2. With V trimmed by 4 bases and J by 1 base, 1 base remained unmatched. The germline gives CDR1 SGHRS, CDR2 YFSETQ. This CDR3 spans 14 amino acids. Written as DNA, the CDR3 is TGCGCCAGCAGCGGACTAGCGGCCCAAGAGACCCAGTACTTC. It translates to CASSGLAAQETQYF.

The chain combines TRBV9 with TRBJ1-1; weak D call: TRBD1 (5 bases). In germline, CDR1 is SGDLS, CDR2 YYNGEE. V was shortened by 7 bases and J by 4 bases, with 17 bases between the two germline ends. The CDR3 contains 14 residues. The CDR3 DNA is TGTGCCAGCCTGGGGCCGCCAGGGAGCACTGAAGCTTTCTTT. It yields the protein CASLGPPGSTEAFF.